Shown below are 20 T cell receptor beta chains from a single sample sequenced in a study of blood T cells in healthy people across ages (dated by TCRdb to 2013 to 2016). The library was prepared using 5' RACE. The instrument was an Illumina HiSeq 2500. A second PCR of roughly 7 to 12 cycles was run with a J-beta primer mix and a sample-barcoded 5' primer. TCRdb's own reprocessing of the public reads used fastp at Q25 and MiXCR and kept productive beta chains. Every distinct CDR3 protein forms one entry, paired with its most common genes and DNA. The sample includes around 670,000 distinct CDR3 sequences, with about 30% observed a single time. In total, the top ten clones hold 15% to 17% of the sample. The specimen was blood. The source is a woman at least 80 years old in good health.

This clonotype was observed at least ten times. The chain combines TRBV7-2 with TRBJ1-2; possibly TRBD1 for D (5 bases). Deletions cut 4 bases from V and 4 bases from J, with 13 bases between. The CDR3 is 14 amino acids. Germline-derived CDR1 and CDR2 are SGHTA and FQGNSA. The CDR3 region has the DNA TGTGCCAGCAGCTCGGGGGGGGGTCTCTATGGCTACACCTTC. Translated, it gives CASSSGGGLYGYTF.

This clonotype was recorded a few times. A much larger clone is a single base away; this may be a read error. This sequence joins TRBV20-1 and TRBJ2-6; D gene unclear. There are 15 residues in the CDR3. Germline V CDR1 and CDR2: DFQATT, SNEGSKA (reference sequence). CDR3: CSAHGRDSGTNVLTF. The CDR3 region has the DNA TGCAGTGCTCATGGCAGAGACTCTGGGACCAACGTCCTGACTTTC.

At least ten counts were recorded for this clonotype. The V and J genes are TRBV2 and TRBJ2-3; 12 positions match TRBD2. V dropped 1 base and J dropped 5; count of bases not matched to a gene: 4. From germline, CDR1 is SNHLY and CDR2 FYNNEI. This CDR3 contains 16 residues. In DNA, the CDR3 is TGTGCCAGCAGTGAAGGGACTAGCGGGGTGATAGATACGCAGTATTTT. This encodes CASSEGTSGVIDTQYF. Complete variable domain (other parts from reference TRBV2 and TRBJ2-3): EPEVTQTPSHQVTQMGQEVILRCVPISNHLYFYWYRQILGQKVEFLVSFYNNEISEKSEIFDDQFSVERPDGSNFTLKIRSTKLEDSAMYFCASSEGTSGVIDTQYFGPGTRLTVL.

The chain uses TRBV7-9 and TRBJ2-5, with D possibly being TRBD1 (6 bases). Germline CDR1 reads SEHNR; CDR2 reads FQNEAQ (reference sequence). Trimming stripped 4 bases from V and 4 bases from J, with 19 bases between. This CDR3 comprises 16 residues. CDR3 in DNA: TGTGCCAGCAGCTCCTCGGGGACAATCGTTGGAGAGACCCAGTACTTC. This encodes CASSSSGTIVGETQYF.

This clonotype was counted only a few times. The V and J genes are TRBV20-1 and TRBJ2-7; D unresolved. V was cut by 0 bases and J by 7 bases, with 16 bases left in between. This CDR3 has 14 amino acids. Germline values: CDR1 DFQATT, CDR2 SNEGSKA (reference sequence). The CDR3 DNA reads TGCAGTGCTAGAGATACGGAACATTACAATGAGCAGTACTTC. Encoded protein: CSARDTEHYNEQYF.

The J gene is TRBJ1-1, the V gene TRBV6-1; 7 bases are shared with TRBD1. The CDR3 runs to 16 residues. V lost 4 bases, J lost 10 bases, and 18 bases stayed unmatched. The germline V gene has CDR1 MNHNS and CDR2 SASEGT. CDR3 sequence: CASSADRLGLNTRAFF. The CDR3 DNA sequence: TGTGCCAGCAGTGCGGACAGGCTCGGACTGAACACTAGAGCTTTCTTT.

This clonotype was picked up many times. V gene TRBV6-1 combines with J gene TRBJ2-6; D might be TRBD1 (6 bases). Trimming took 7 bases from V and 3 from J, leaving 13 bases between them. The CDR3 has 15 amino acids. Germline V CDR1 and CDR2: MNHNS, SASEGT. The CDR3 region has the DNA TGTGCCAGCATGCCTTCAGGGGTTGGGGCCAACGTCCTGACTTTC. Translation gives CASMPSGVGANVLTF.

This chain uses TRBV20-1 with TRBJ2-2; unclear D gene. V lost 3 bases, J lost 0 bases, and 11 bases lay in between. In germline, CDR1 is DFQATT, CDR2 SNEGSKA (reference sequence). The CDR3 covers 15 residues. In DNA, the CDR3 is TGCAGTGCTAGCACACAGATCGCGAACACCGGGGAGCTGTTTTTT. This sequence encodes CSASTQIANTGELFF.

This clonotype was counted at least ten times. V is TRBV20-1 and J is TRBJ2-3, with no clear D. Germline V gene lookup returns CDR1 DFQATT and CDR2 SNEGSKA (reference sequence). Deletions cut 0 bases from V and 0 bases from J, with 10 bases between. CDR3 length: 15 residues. The CDR3 sequence: CSARDQERSTDTQYF. The CDR3 region has the DNA TGCAGTGCTAGAGATCAGGAGCGCAGCACAGATACGCAGTATTTT.

At least ten counts were recorded for this clonotype. The genes are TRBV27 and TRBJ2-3; D might be TRBD1 or TRBD2, each matching 5 bases. The V gene lost 1 base and the J gene lost 1 base, with 6 bases spanning the gap. Germline V gene data show CDR1 as MNHEY and CDR2 as SMNVEV (reference sequence). This CDR3 is 14 amino acids long. CDR3 sequence (DNA): TGTGCCAGCAGTTTATTGGGGGGCACAGATACGCAGTATTTT. Translating it yields CASSLLGGTDTQYF.

With respect to this clonotype: Possible read error: a much larger clone is one base away. Here the CDR3 reads CNPRDRGFPLYNEQFF. In DNA form, the CDR3 reads TGCAACCCCCGGGACAGGGGGTTTCCCCTCTACAATGAGCAGTTCTTC. The genes are TRBV20-1 and TRBJ2-1, with TRBD1 matching 11 bases. This CDR3 has 16 amino acids. Germline lookup yields CDR1 DFQATT and CDR2 SNEGSKA (reference sequence).

The chain recombines TRBV28 with TRBJ2-6, with a tentative D call TRBD2 (5 bases). Germline lookup yields CDR1 MDHEN and CDR2 SYDVKM. The V end was cut by 4 bases, the J end by 2 bases, with 9 bases between. This CDR3 contains 15 residues. CDR3 sequence (DNA): TGTGCCAGCAGTTCTGAGGGAACTGGGGCCAACGTCCTGACTTTC. It yields the protein CASSSEGTGANVLTF.

Comment on this clonotype: The germline gene is not matched at one end of the junction; a read error may be the cause. CDR3 in amino acids: CASSLGRTSNEQFF. CDR3 nucleotides: TGCGCCAGCAGTTTGGGTAGGACTAGCAATGAGCAGTTCTTC. The chain links TRBV5-1 to TRBJ2-1, with 7 bases lining up with TRBD2. The CDR3 covers 14 residues. The germline CDR1 and CDR2 sequences are SGHRS and YFSETQ.

This clonotype was seen only a few times. The V and J genes are TRBV6-2 or TRBV6-3 and TRBJ1-1, with 8 bases that match TRBD1. This CDR3 region has 18 residues. Germline V CDR1 and CDR2: MNHEY, SVGEGT. With 2 bases clipped from V and 0 bases from J, the junction kept 11 bases outside the gene matches. This chain's CDR3 is CASSYGYDRGRVNTEAFF. The CDR3 nucleotides read TGTGCCAGCAGTTACGGGTATGACAGGGGTCGAGTGAACACTGAAGCTTTCTTT.

Of note for this clonotype: A clone one base away is much larger, so this may be a read error. The V and J genes are TRBV9 and TRBJ2-1; 7 bases are shared with TRBD2. The CDR3 is 12 amino acids. Germline assignment: CDR1 SGDLS and CDR2 YYNGEE. Trimming cost V 0 bases and J 10 bases; bases outside gene matches: 1. CDR3 DNA sequence: TGTGCCAGCAGCGTAGGGGGGGGGGAGCAGTTCTTC. Its protein product is CASSVGGGEQFF. Filled out from reference TRBV9 and TRBJ2-1, the complete variable domain reads DSGVTQTPKHLITATGQRVTLRCSPRSGDLSVYWYQQSLDQGLQFLIQYYNGEERAKGNILERFSAQQFPDLHSELNLSSLELGDSALYFCASSVGGGEQFFGPGTRLTVL.

The V gene is TRBV20-1, the J gene TRBJ2-1; unclear D gene. The CDR3 is 11 amino acids. Looked up from germline, CDR1 is DFQATT and CDR2 is SNEGSKA (reference sequence). The CDR3 coding sequence is TGCAGGGGTAAGAAGATCTACGAGCAGTTCTTC. It translates to CRGKKIYEQFF.

This clonotype was recorded many times. This chain joins TRBV5-1 and TRBJ2-3; no clear D. V shed 3 bases and J shed 0 bases, with 11 bases lying between them. The CDR3 length is 15 residues. Germline CDR1 is SGHRS and CDR2 is YFSETQ. The CDR3 bases are TGCGCCAGCAGCTCCTCACGGGTTAGCACAGATACGCAGTATTTT. Translation gives CASSSSRVSTDTQYF. Looking up the rest from reference TRBV5-1 and TRBJ2-3 gives the full variable domain: KAGVTQTPRYLIKTRGQQVTLSCSPISGHRSVSWYQQTPGQGLQFLFEYFSETQRNKGNFPGRFSGRQFSNSRSEMNVSTLELGDSALYLCASSSSRVSTDTQYFGPGTRLTVL.

In regard to this clonotype: The junction shows a germline mismatch at one end, possibly a read error. This rearrangement joins TRBV6-2 or TRBV6-3 to TRBJ1-5; D is unresolved. Germline V lookup: CDR1 MNHEY, CDR2 SVGEGT. The CDR3 consists of 15 residues. Written as DNA, the CDR3 is TGTGCCCGCAGAGATAACAAGGGCGGTAATCAGCCCCAGCATTTT. Translated, it gives CARRDNKGGNQPQHF.

This clonotype was recorded once. It may be a read error: a sequence one base away is much more abundant. The chain carries TRBV4-3 and TRBJ2-5; 8 positions agree with TRBD2. The trim removed 3 bases at V and 11 bases at J, leaving 14 bases unmatched. The CDR3 has 15 residues. Germline V lookup: CDR1 LGHNA, CDR2 YSLEER. For the CDR3, the DNA is TGCGCCAGCAGCCAGGGGCGGGGGGCTTACAATGAGCAGTACTTC. This translates into CASSQGRGAYNEQYF.

This clonotype has ten or more counts. V usage is TRBV12-5 and J usage is TRBJ2-1; tentatively, D is TRBD1 (7 bases). CDR3 length equals 17 residues. V was shortened by 4 bases and J by 5 bases, with 21 bases between the two germline ends. Germline loops: CDR1 LGHNT, CDR2 FRNRAP. DNA of the CDR3: TGTGCTAGTGGTTCCTCCTGGACAGGTCGGGAGAACAATGAGCAGTTCTTC. Residues: CASGSSWTGRENNEQFF.